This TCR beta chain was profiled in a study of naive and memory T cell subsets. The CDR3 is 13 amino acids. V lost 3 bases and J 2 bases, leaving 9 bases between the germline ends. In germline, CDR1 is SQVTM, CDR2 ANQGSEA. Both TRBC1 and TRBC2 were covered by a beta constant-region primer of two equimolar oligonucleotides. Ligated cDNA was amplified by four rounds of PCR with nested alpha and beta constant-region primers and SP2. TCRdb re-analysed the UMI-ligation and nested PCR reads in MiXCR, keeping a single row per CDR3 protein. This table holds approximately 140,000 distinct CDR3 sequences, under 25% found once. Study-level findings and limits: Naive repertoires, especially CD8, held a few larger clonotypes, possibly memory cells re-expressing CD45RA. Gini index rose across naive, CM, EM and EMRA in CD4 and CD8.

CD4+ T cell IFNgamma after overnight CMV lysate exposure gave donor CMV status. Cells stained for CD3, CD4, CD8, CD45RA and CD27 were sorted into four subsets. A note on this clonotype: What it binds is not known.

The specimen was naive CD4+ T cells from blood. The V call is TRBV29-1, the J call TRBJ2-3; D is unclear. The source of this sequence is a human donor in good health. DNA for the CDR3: TGCAGCGTTGAGGCAGGAAACACAGATACGCAGTATTTT. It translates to CSVEAGNTDTQYF.